This TCR beta chain was sequenced in a study of blood T cell repertoires in COVID-19. Study details: Nucleic acid was either cDNA or gDNA, and it came from T cells, B-cell-depleted T cells, or PBMCs.

The germline gives CDR1 MDHEN, CDR2 SYDVKM. V shed 4 bases, J shed 5 bases, and the junction held 7 bases outside the gene matches. The CDR3 spans 15 residues. Sequencing used immunoSEQ multiplex PCR; TCRdb keeps in-frame clones, though not all of them. The repertoire holds roughly 100,000 clones, more than 80% seen once, with approximately 3.4% in the top ten. The receptor was isolated from a woman aged 55-70 years with acute or convalescent COVID-19. Material for sequencing was peripheral blood. This rearrangement joins TRBV28 to TRBJ2-1, with TRBD2 matching 8 bases. The CDR3 sequence is CASSYTSGYNNEQFF. In DNA, the CDR3 is TGTGCCAGCAGTTATACTAGCGGATACAACAATGAGCAGTTCTTC.